These 18 T cell receptor beta chains were sequenced from one sample in a study of esophageal squamous cell carcinoma under preoperative chemotherapy listed by TCRdb under 2018. The time point label of this sample denotes: before preoperative PTX-NDP chemotherapy. To prepare the library, PCR was applied. The instrument was a HiSeq X Ten. TCRdb reanalyzed the raw reads on its own, using fastp at Q25 for trimming and MiXCR for clone calling, and kept in-frame beta chains. Duplicate CDR3 protein sequences are folded into a single record with the most common DNA and genes. The sample data list fewer than 40,000 distinct CDR3 sequences, and roughly 52% of these were observed just once. About 12% of the sample comes from the top ten. This sample was taken from a patient given preoperative chemotherapy. Receptors were obtained from a human donor with esophageal squamous cell carcinoma. The donor label of this sample is uncertain.

This clonotype was observed many times. V and J are TRBV12-3 or TRBV12-4 and TRBJ2-2, with TRBD1 as a possible D gene (6 bases). V was clipped by 5 bases and J by 4 bases, with 14 bases between them. This CDR3 has 15 residues. The CDR3 reads CASSPDSWGTGELFF. CDR3 coding DNA: TGTGCCAGCAGTCCGGACAGCTGGGGCACCGGGGAGCTGTTTTTT.

The chain carries TRBV7-2 and TRBJ2-4; possible D gene TRBD2, 6 bases. Trimming took off 5 bases at V and 13 bases at J, with 27 bases between the two ends. Germline CDR1 SGHTA, CDR2 FQGNSA. The CDR3 extends over 16 amino acids. The CDR3 region is CASSPRPRGAKNTQYF. The DNA for the CDR3 is TGTGCCAGCAGCCCCCGCCCGCGGGGAGCCAAAAATACGCAGTACTTC. The entire variable domain, with the rest obtained from reference TRBV7-2 and TRBJ2-4, is as follows: GAGVSQSPSNKVTEKGKDVELRCDPISGHTALYWYRQSLGQGLEFLIYFQGNSAPDKSGLPSDRFSAERTGGSVSTLTIQRTQQEDSAVYLCASSPRPRGAKNTQYFGAGTRLSVL.

This clonotype was counted only a few times. The genes are TRBV6-5 and TRBJ1-1; D is unclear. Trimming stripped 2 bases from V and 1 base from J, with 8 bases between. This CDR3 contains 14 residues. The germline gives CDR1 MNHEY, CDR2 SVGAGI. In nucleotides, the CDR3 is TGTGCCAGCAGTTACGAAGGCAAGAACACTGAAGCTTTCTTT. Translation: CASSYEGKNTEAFF.

This chain links TRBV7-2 with TRBJ2-1; D may be TRBD1 (6 bases). The CDR3 totals 14 residues. V lost 5 bases, J lost 13 bases, and 21 bases lay in between. Germline V gene sequence: CDR1 SGHTA, CDR2 FQGNSA. The CDR3 coding sequence is TGTGCCAGCAGCCCGTCGACAGGTTCGTTTTCCCAGTTCTTC. Its protein product is CASSPSTGSFSQFF.

The chain recombines TRBV7-6 with TRBJ2-3, with 7 bases fitting TRBD2. The germline V gene encodes CDR1 SGHVS and CDR2 FNYEAQ. The CDR3 loop spans 16 amino acids. The CDR3 is CLSSVLGGGAKDMQYF. The CDR3 DNA reads TGTCTGAGCAGCGTATTGGGGGGGGGAGCCAAAGACATGCAGTATTTT.

With regard to this clonotype: Since the CDR3 does not end with the conserved phenylalanine or tryptophan, this likely comes from a read error. The chain employs TRBV7-8 and TRBJ2-5; 10 positions match TRBD2. The DNA matches TRBJ2-1 better at its end, which makes the J call doubtful. The CDR3 runs 14 residues. The V gene's germline CDR1 is SGHVS and CDR2 FQNEAQ. CDR3 region: CASSLRLAGESQFS. In DNA, the CDR3 is TGTGCCAGCAGCTTACGTCTAGCGGGAGAGTCCCAGTTCTCG.

The chain employs TRBV11-2 and TRBJ2-3; TRBD1 aligns across 9 bases. This CDR3 region has 13 residues. V dropped 2 bases and J dropped 10; count of bases not matched to a gene: 4. In germline, CDR1 is SGHAT, CDR2 FQNNGV. CDR3 DNA sequence: TGTGCCAGCAGCTTACAGCGGACAGGGGCGCAGTATTTT. Amino acids: CASSLQRTGAQYF.

A few counts support this clonotype. J is TRBJ2-2 and V is TRBV5-5; 8 bases match TRBD2. Germline CDR1 is SGHKS and CDR2 is YYEKEE (reference sequence). CDR3 length: 19 amino acids. The V gene end was trimmed by 4 bases and the J gene end by 0 bases; junction bases not matched to a gene: 14. This chain's CDR3 is CASSMLWVLAGSNTGELFF. The CDR3 bases are TGTGCCAGCAGCATGCTGTGGGTCCTAGCGGGTTCGAACACCGGGGAGCTGTTTTTT.

The V call is TRBV12-3 or TRBV12-4, the J call TRBJ2-4; no reliable D call. This CDR3 is built from 13 residues. Between the trimmed V and J ends, which lost 3 bases and 13 bases, there was a span of 16 bases. CDR3 bases: TGTGCCAGCAGTTTCGATGCCGGAAACACCCAGTACTTC. Translation: CASSFDAGNTQYF.

In regard to this clonotype: The junction departs from germline at one end; a sequencing error may be responsible. The rearrangement links TRBV7-2 to TRBJ2-3; a possible D gene is TRBD2 (7 bases). The J call could be wrong; TRBJ2-7 is a better fit for the DNA end. Germline V gives CDR1 SGHTA, CDR2 FQGNSA. The CDR3 is 16 residues long. The CDR3 spells CACSPQGGSGPDTQYF. CDR3 sequence (DNA): TGTGCCTGCAGCCCACAGGGAGGGAGTGGGCCAGATACGCAGTACTTC.

Concerning this clonotype itself: Relative to the germline gene, one junction end is altered; a read error may explain this. The chain couples TRBV12-3 or TRBV12-4 to TRBJ2-3; TRBD2 is a possible D gene (7 bases). The CDR3 contains 17 residues. The CDR3 region is CASTPGKGGGSTDTQYF. For the CDR3, the DNA is TGTGCCAGCACTCCGGGGAAGGGGGGGGGGAGCACAGATACGCAGTATTTC.

For this clonotype: A single base separates this from a much larger clone, so it may be a read error. Written as DNA, the CDR3 is TGTGCCAGCTCACTGAACAGGGAACCCAATGAGCAGTACTTC. Translating it yields CASSLNREPNEQYF. This chain links TRBV18 with TRBJ2-4, with D maybe TRBD1 (6 bases). The germline V and J ends were trimmed by 4 bases and 13 bases, with 20 bases remaining between them. Germline V gene sequence: CDR1 KGHSH, CDR2 LQKENI. The CDR3 sequence is 14 residues long.

V gene TRBV7-2 combines with J gene TRBJ2-1; tentative D call: TRBD2 (7 bases). Germline-derived CDR1 and CDR2 are SGHTA and FQGNSA. V was pared by 5 bases and J by 9 bases, with 11 bases between. This CDR3 contains 12 residues. The CDR3: CASSGGAVEQFF. The CDR3 DNA is TGTGCCAGCAGCGGGGGGGCGGTTGAGCAGTTCTTC.

The rearrangement uses TRBV7-2 and TRBJ2-3, with D tentatively TRBD1 (5 bases). The DNA end is more similar to TRBJ2-7, so the J call may be wrong. The length of the CDR3 is 15 residues. Germline lookup yields CDR1 SGHTA and CDR2 FQGNSA. CDR3 sequence reads: CASSSRVQAIDTQYF. Here the CDR3 DNA reads TGTGCCAGCAGCTCCAGGGTTCAGGCGATAGATACGCAGTACTTC.

In regard to this clonotype: Here the CDR3 omits its conserved ending phenylalanine or tryptophan, so a read error is the likely source. This chain joins TRBV6-1 and TRBJ2-5; the D is unclear. The assigned J gene may be wrong: the sequence end matches TRBJ2-1 better. Germline values: CDR1 MNHNS, CDR2 SASEGT. The CDR3 extends over 14 amino acids. The CDR3 DNA reads as TGTGCCAGCAGTGGGCGTGTGGGCCAAGAGACCCAGTTCTCC. Amino acid sequence: CASSGRVGQETQFS.

The chain uses TRBV28 and TRBJ2-4; TRBD1 aligns across 8 bases. CDR1 and CDR2 (germline): MDHEN, SYDVKM. The CDR3 runs 15 residues. The junction had 8 bases not matched to a gene; V was cut back by 7 bases and J by 3 bases. The CDR3: CASIQGAGDKNIQYF. The CDR3 DNA is TGTGCCAGCATTCAGGGGGCCGGAGACAAAAACATTCAGTACTTC.

The sample holds one count of this clonotype. The chain is built from TRBV7-2 and TRBJ2-5, with D perhaps matching TRBD1 or TRBD2 (5 bases each). The end of the DNA is better explained by TRBJ2-7, so the J call may be wrong. CDR1 is SGHTA and CDR2 is FQGNSA in the germline V gene. This CDR3 has 17 amino acids. The CDR3 DNA sequence: TGTGCCAGCAGCTTAGTGGGTCTGGGGCAGGGACGATACGAGCAGTACTTC. Protein sequence: CASSLVGLGQGRYEQYF.

Concerning this clonotype itself: The missing conserved phenylalanine or tryptophan at the end of this CDR3 makes a read error likely. The DNA is left out, because the CDR3 cannot be placed on it with certainty; the CDR3 is given as TCRdb lists it. The chain recombines TRBV6-5 with TRBJ2-5; the table gives TRBD1 as D, unverified against the DNA. Inclusive of both ends, the CDR3 amounts to 15 amino acids. Per the germline V gene, CDR1 is MNHEY and CDR2 is SVGAGI. CDR3 sequence reads: CASSCSGPGVETRLS.